This T cell receptor (beta chain) is drawn from a study of STAT5B mutations in CD4+ large granular lymphocyte leukemia. The assay was run at survey level. Clones were sequenced by immunoSEQ multiplex PCR, and TCRdb holds only the in-frame ones, with some missing. Among fewer than 7,000 clones listed, roughly 70% were seen once. Study-level results: No patients shared main leukemic clonotypes, though about 25% appeared at low frequency elsewhere.

Points on this clone: The antigen is not known.

The specimen sequenced was PBMCs. The TCR originated in a woman in her 70s with CD4+ T-cell large granular lymphocyte leukemia.

CDR3 bases: TGTGCCAGCAGCTTAACTGTGAACACCGGGGAGCTGTTTTTT. It codes for CASSLTVNTGELFF. The chain is built from TRBV7-3 and TRBJ2-2; D gene ambiguous. Germline lookup yields CDR1 SGHTA and CDR2 FQGTGA. This CDR3 has 14 amino acids. With 0 bases removed from V and 1 base from J, the gap between germline ends came to 3 bases.